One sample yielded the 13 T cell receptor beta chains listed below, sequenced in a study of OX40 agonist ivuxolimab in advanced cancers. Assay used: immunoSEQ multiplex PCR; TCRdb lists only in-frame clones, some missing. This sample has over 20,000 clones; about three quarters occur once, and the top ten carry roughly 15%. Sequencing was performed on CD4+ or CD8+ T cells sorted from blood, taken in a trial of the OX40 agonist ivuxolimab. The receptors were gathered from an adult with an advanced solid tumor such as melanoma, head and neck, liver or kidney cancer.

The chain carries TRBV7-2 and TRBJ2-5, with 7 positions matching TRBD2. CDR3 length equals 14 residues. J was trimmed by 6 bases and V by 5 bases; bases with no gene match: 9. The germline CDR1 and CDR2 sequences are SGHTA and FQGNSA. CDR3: CASSNTFGGKTQYF. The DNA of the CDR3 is TGTGCCAGCAGCAATACATTCGGGGGGAAGACCCAGTACTTC. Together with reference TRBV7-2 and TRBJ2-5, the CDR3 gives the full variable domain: GAGVSQSPSNKVTEKGKDVELRCDPISGHTALYWYRQSLGQGLEFLIYFQGNSAPDKSGLPSDRFSAERTGGSVSTLTIQRTQQEDSAVYLCASSNTFGGKTQYFGPGTRLLVL.

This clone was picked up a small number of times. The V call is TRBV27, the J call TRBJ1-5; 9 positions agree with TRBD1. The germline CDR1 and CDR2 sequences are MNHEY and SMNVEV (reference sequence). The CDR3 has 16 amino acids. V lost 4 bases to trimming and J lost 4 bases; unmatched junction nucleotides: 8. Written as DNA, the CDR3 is TGTGCCAGCAGTTCCAGGACAGGGGATGGGAATCAGCCCCAGCATTTT. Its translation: CASSSRTGDGNQPQHF.

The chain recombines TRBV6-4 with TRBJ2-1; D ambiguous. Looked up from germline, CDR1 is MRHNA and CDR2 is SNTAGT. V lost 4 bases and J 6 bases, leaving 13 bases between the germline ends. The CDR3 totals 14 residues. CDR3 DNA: TGTGCCAGCAGTGCCACGGCGGAGTTCAATGAGCAGTTCTTC. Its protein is CASSATAEFNEQFF.

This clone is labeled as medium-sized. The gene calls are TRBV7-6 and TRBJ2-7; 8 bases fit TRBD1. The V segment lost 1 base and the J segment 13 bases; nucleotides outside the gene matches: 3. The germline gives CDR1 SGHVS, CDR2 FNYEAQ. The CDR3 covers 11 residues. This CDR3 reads CASSLGQGIYF. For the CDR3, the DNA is TGTGCCAGCAGCTTAGGACAGGGGATATACTTC.

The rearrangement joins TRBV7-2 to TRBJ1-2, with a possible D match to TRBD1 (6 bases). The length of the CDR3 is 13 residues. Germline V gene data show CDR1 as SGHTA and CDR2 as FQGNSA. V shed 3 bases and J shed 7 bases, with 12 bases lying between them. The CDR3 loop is CASSFNRVAGYTF. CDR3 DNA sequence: TGTGCCAGCAGCTTCAACAGGGTGGCTGGCTACACCTTC.

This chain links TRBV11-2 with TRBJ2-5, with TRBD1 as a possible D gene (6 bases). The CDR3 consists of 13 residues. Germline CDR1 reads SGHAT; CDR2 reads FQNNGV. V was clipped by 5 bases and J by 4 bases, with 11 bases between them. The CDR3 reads CASSPGTRETQYF. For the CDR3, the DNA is TGTGCCAGCAGCCCGGGGACACGAGAGACCCAGTACTTC.

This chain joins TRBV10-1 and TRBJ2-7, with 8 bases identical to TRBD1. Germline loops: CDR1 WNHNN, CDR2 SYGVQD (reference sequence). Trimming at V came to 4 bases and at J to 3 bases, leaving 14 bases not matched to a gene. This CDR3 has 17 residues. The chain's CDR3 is CASSGPPRDRLNYEQYF. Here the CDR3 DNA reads TGCGCCAGCAGTGGGCCACCCCGGGACAGGCTAAACTACGAGCAGTACTTC.

The DNA for the CDR3 is TGTGCCAGCAGTGAAAGGGACACCCTTTCCTACGAGCAGTACTTC. It encodes CASSERDTLSYEQYF. The chain couples TRBV6-4 to TRBJ2-7; maybe TRBD1 (6 bases). Trimming took 3 bases from V and 1 from J, leaving 13 bases between them. CDR1 and CDR2 from the germline V gene are MRHNA and SNTAGT. CDR3 length: 15 amino acids.

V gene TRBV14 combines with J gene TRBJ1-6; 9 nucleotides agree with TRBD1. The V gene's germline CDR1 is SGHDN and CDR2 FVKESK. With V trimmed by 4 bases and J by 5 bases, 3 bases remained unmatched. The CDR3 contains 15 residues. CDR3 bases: TGTGCCAGCAGCCCGACAGGGGGAAATAATTCACCCCTCCACTTT. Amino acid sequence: CASSPTGGNNSPLHF.

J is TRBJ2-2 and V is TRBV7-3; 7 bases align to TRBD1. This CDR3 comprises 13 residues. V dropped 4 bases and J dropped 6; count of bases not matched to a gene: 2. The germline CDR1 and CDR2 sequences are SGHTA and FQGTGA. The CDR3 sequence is CASSSTGAGELFF. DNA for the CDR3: TGTGCCAGCAGCTCCACAGGGGCCGGGGAGCTGTTTTTT. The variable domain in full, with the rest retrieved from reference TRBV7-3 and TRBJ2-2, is GAGVSQTPSNKVTEKGKYVELRCDPISGHTALYWYRQSLGQGPEFLIYFQGTGAADDSGLPNDRFFAVRPEGSVSTLKIQRTERGDSAVYLCASSSTGAGELFFGEGSRLTVL.

The CDR3 region is CASSLRRTGDSSYNSPLHF. CDR3 sequence (DNA): TGTGCCAGCAGCTTACGCCGGACAGGCGATAGCTCCTATAATTCACCCCTCCACTTT. The gene calls are TRBV7-2 and TRBJ1-6; 7 nucleotides line up with TRBD1. The junction had 10 bases not matched to a gene; V was cut back by 2 bases and J by 0 bases. The CDR3 has 19 residues. The germline V gene encodes CDR1 SGHTA and CDR2 FQGNSA.

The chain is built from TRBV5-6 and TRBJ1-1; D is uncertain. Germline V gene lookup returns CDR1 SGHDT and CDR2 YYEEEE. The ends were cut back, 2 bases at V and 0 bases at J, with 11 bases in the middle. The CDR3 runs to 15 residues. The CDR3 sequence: CASSLVGNMNTEAFF. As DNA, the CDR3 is TGTGCCAGCAGCTTAGTGGGGAATATGAACACTGAAGCTTTCTTT.

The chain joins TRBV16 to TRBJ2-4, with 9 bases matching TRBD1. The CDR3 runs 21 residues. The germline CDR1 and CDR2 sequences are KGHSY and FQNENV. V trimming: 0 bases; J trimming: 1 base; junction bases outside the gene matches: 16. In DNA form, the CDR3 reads TGTGCCAGCAGCCAATCGATCACTTGGGACAGGGTCTTGGTGGCCAAAAACATTCAGTACTTC. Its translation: CASSQSITWDRVLVAKNIQYF.